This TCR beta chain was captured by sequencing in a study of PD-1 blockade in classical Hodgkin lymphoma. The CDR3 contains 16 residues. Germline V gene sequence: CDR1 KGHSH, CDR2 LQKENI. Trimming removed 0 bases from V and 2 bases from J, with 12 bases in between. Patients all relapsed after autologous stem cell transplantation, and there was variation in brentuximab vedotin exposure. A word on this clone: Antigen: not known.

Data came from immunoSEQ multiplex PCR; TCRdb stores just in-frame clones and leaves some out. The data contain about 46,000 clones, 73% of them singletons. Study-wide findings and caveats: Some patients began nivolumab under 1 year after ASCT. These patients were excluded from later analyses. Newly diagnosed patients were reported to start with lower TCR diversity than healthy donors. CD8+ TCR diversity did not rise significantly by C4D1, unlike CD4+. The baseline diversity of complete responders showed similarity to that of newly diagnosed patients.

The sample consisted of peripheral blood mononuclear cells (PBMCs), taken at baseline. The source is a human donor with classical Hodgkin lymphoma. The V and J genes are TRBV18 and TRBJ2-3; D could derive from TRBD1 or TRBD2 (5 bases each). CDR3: CASSPPGTGYTDTQYF. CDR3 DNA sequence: TGTGCCAGCTCACCACCGGGGACGGGTTACACAGATACGCAGTATTTT.